This T cell receptor (beta chain) was obtained from a study of cytomegalovirus exposure and HLA in healthy donors. It was with 60 Vbeta and 13 Jbeta primers that the PCR ran. Assay: immunoSEQ multiplex PCR; the TCRdb copy retains only in-frame clones and omits some. The sample yields 200,000 or so clones, roughly 90% seen once. V was pared by 2 bases and J by 1 base, with 21 bases between. This CDR3 is 19 amino acids long. From germline, CDR1 is SGHRS and CDR2 YFSETQ. The rearrangement uses TRBV5-1 and TRBJ2-2; D perhaps matches TRBD2 (5 bases). The clonotype was recovered from a girl under three years old in good health and CMV-seronegative. The specimen sequenced was PBMCs. Here the CDR3 reads CASSFAGSRPLKNTGELFF. The DNA of the CDR3 is TGCGCCAGCAGCTTTGCGGGTAGTCGCCCGTTGAAGAACACCGGGGAGCTGTTTTTT.